These T cell receptor beta chains were read from a single sample in a study of blood T cell repertoires in COVID-19. Repertoires were generated with immunoSEQ multiplex PCR, while TCRdb's copy carries only in-frame clones and drops some. The data contain 150,000 or so clones, 75% to 90% of them singletons. Sequencing was carried out using peripheral blood. Receptor source: a woman aged 60 to 75 with acute or convalescent COVID-19. Each CDR3 is given with its conserved first and last residue. A D gene is named only where the DNA matches it firmly. The size of a clone is reported for some rows only, either as once, few or many, or as a class for expanded clones.

TRBD2	NA	TRBV5-3	TRBJ2-5	CARMGRGRARRGETQYF	TGTGCCAGAATGGGGCGGGGGAGAGCCCGCCGGGGAGAGACCCAGTACTTC
TRBD2	NA	TRBV11-2	TRBJ2-1	CASSLVGGGNNEQFF	TGTGCCAGCAGCTTAGTCGGCGGGGGTAACAATGAGCAGTTCTTC
NA	NA	TRBV9	TRBJ1-3	CASTTGIGNTIYF	TGTGCCAGTACAACAGGGATTGGAAACACCATATATTTT
NA	NA	TRBV9	TRBJ2-2	CASTGNTGELFF	TGTGCCAGCACGGGAAACACCGGGGAGCTGTTTTTT
TRBD1	NA	TRBV11-3	TRBJ1-4	CASSPGQGGRGEKLFF	TGTGCCAGCAGCCCAGGACAGGGCGGTAGAGGTGAAAAACTGTTTTTT
NA	NA	TRBV12-3/TRBV12-4	TRBJ1-3	CASSPSGNTIYF	TGTGCCAGCAGTCCATCTGGAAACACCATATATTTT
NA	NA	TRBV7-2	TRBJ2-4	CASSLVGGNTKNIQYF	TGTGCCAGCAGCTTAGTGGGGGGAAATACCAAAAACATTCAGTACTTC
TRBD1	NA	TRBV5-1	TRBJ1-1	CASSLANTDRGDTEAFF	TGCGCCAGCAGCTTGGCCAATACGGACAGGGGTGACACTGAAGCTTTCTTT
TRBD1	NA	TRBV6-5	TRBJ2-3	CASRPNRGATDTQYF	TGTGCCAGCAGACCGAACAGGGGGGCGACAGATACGCAGTATTTT
TRBD2	NA	TRBV18	TRBJ2-7	CASSPRGLAGGTYEQYF	TGTGCCAGCTCACCACGGGGACTAGCGGGGGGAACCTACGAGCAGTACTTC
TRBD1	NA	TRBV10-3	TRBJ1-2	CAISETGGLRGYTF	TGTGCCATCAGTGAAACAGGGGGCTTGAGGGGCTACACCTTC
TRBD2	NA	TRBV7-7	TRBJ2-1	CASSSTSGGGNEQFF	TGTGCTAGCAGCTCGACTAGCGGGGGGGGTAATGAGCAGTTCTTC
TRBD1	few	TRBV7-8	TRBJ1-2	CASSLRQTGVGYTF	TGTGCCAGCAGCTTGCGACAGACAGGGGTAGGCTACACCTTC
NA	NA	TRBV7-9	TRBJ1-3	CASSRGGDTIYF	TGTGCCAGCAGCCGTGGGGGGGACACCATATATTTT
TRBD2	NA	TRBV18	TRBJ2-2	CASSPPLAGRTNTGELFF	TGTGCCAGCTCACCACCCTTAGCGGGACGGACGAACACCGGGGAGCTGTTTTTT
TRBD1	NA	TRBV25-1	TRBJ1-2	CASLTGSYGYTF	TGTGCCAGCCTGACAGGGTCCTATGGCTACACCTTC
TRBD2	NA	TRBV11-2	TRBJ2-7	CASSSWGGLAGASTYEQYF	TGTGCCAGCAGCTCCTGGGGTGGGCTAGCGGGGGCATCCACCTACGAGCAGTACTTC
NA	NA	TRBV10-1	TRBJ2-2	CASSDEGLGTGELFF	TGCGCCAGCAGTGACGAGGGTTTGGGCACCGGGGAGCTGTTTTTT
NA	few	TRBV6-4	TRBJ1-1	CASSDRRGKTEAFF	TGTGCCAGCAGTGACAGAAGGGGGAAGACTGAAGCTTTCTTT
TRBD1	NA	TRBV13	TRBJ1-2	CASSRNRGRSDYGYTF	TGTGCCAGCAGCCGTAACAGGGGGCGCTCGGACTATGGCTACACCTTC
TRBD2	NA	TRBV29-1	TRBJ2-4	CSVATSGEKNIQYF	TGCAGCGTTGCGACTAGCGGGGAGAAAAACATTCAGTACTTC
TRBD1	once	TRBV30	TRBJ1-2	CAWSSHVTGEINYGYTF	TGTGCCTGGAGTTCACATGTTACAGGGGAAATTAACTATGGCTACACCTTC
NA	NA	TRBV6-5	TRBJ1-1	CASSYTGNTEAFF	TGTGCCAGCAGTTACACAGGGAACACTGAAGCTTTCTTT
TRBD1	NA	TRBV5-5	TRBJ2-2	CASSADRAYTGELFF	TGTGCCAGCAGCGCGGACAGGGCCTACACCGGGGAGCTGTTTTTT
TRBD1	NA	TRBV7-2	TRBJ2-3	CASSLGQGWTDTQYF	TGTGCCAGCAGCTTAGGACAGGGGTGGACAGATACGCAGTATTTT
TRBD1	NA	TRBV7-2	TRBJ2-5	CASSLEGGPETQYF	TGTGCCAGCAGCTTAGAAGGGGGCCCAGAGACCCAGTACTTC
NA	NA	TRBV15	TRBJ2-7	CATSTSLGQLAYEQYF	TGTGCCACCAGCACGTCGCTCGGACAGTTGGCCTACGAGCAGTACTTC
TRBD2	NA	TRBV9	TRBJ2-3	CASSPRGLAGGGDTQYF	TGTGCCAGCAGCCCCCGGGGACTAGCGGGGGGTGGGGATACGCAGTATTTT
TRBD1	NA	TRBV7-8	TRBJ1-5	CASSFRTGGNQPQHF	TGTGCCAGCAGCTTTCGGACAGGGGGCAATCAGCCCCAGCATTTT
TRBD2	NA	TRBV30	TRBJ2-7	CAWSARGSYEQYF	TGTGCCTGGAGTGCGCGGGGGTCCTACGAGCAGTACTTC
TRBD1	NA	TRBV5-1	TRBJ2-3	CASSLSQGADTQYF	TGCGCCAGCAGCTTATCACAGGGGGCAGATACGCAGTATTTT
TRBD1	NA	TRBV10-2	TRBJ2-7	CASSEPRQGTYEQYF	TGCGCCAGCAGTGAGCCGAGACAGGGCACCTACGAGCAGTACTTC
NA	NA	TRBV6-5	TRBJ1-3	CASSPGGFSGNTIYF	TGTGCCAGCAGCCCCGGGGGGTTCTCTGGAAACACCATATATTTT
TRBD1	NA	TRBV6-2/TRBV6-3	TRBJ2-2	CASSYSDRAGDTGELFF	TGTGCCAGCAGTTACTCAGACAGGGCGGGCGACACCGGGGAGCTGTTTTTT
TRBD2	NA	TRBV7-9	TRBJ2-5	CASSFFRTSGYQETQYF	TGTGCCAGCAGCTTTTTTAGGACTAGCGGGTACCAAGAGACCCAGTACTTC
TRBD2	NA	TRBV20-1	TRBJ2-1	CSASLRTSGSEQFF	TGCAGTGCTAGTTTAAGGACTAGCGGTAGTGAGCAGTTCTTC
TRBD2	NA	TRBV27	TRBJ2-7	CASRLRAGVSYEQYF	TGTGCCAGCAGGTTAAGGGCGGGGGTTTCCTACGAGCAGTACTTC
NA	NA	TRBV19	TRBJ1-1	CASSMDSPLKREAFF	TGTGCCAGTAGTATGGACAGTCCTCTAAAACGGGAAGCTTTCTTT
TRBD2	NA	TRBV10-1	TRBJ2-5	CASSVAGVETQYF	TGCGCCAGCAGTGTAGCGGGGGTGGAGACCCAGTACTTC
NA	NA	TRBV9	TRBJ2-2	CASNRDSGELFF	TGTGCCAGCAATCGGGACTCCGGGGAGCTGTTTTTT
TRBD1	NA	TRBV7-6	TRBJ2-3	CASSLGGQVTDTQYF	TGTGCCAGCAGCTTAGGGGGACAGGTTACAGATACGCAGTATTTT
NA	NA	TRBV27	TRBJ1-5	CANRRAGREGSNQPQHF	TGTGCCAACCGCCGGGCAGGGAGGGAAGGGAGCAATCAGCCCCAGCATTTT
TRBD1	few	TRBV6-6	TRBJ1-5	CASSGTGDNQPQHF	TGTGCCAGCAGCGGGACAGGCGACAATCAGCCCCAGCATTTT
NA	NA	TRBV7-3	TRBJ1-1	CASSLSQNTEAFF	TGTGCCAGCAGCTTAAGTCAGAACACTGAAGCTTTCTTT
TRBD2	NA	TRBV14	TRBJ2-3	CASSRLTSGGADTQYF	TGTGCCAGCAGCCGGCTGACTAGCGGGGGGGCAGATACGCAGTATTTT
NA	NA	TRBV5-4	TRBJ2-2	CASRLPQGGELFF	TGTGCCAGCAGATTGCCACAGGGCGGGGAGCTGTTTTTT
NA	few	TRBV9	TRBJ2-5	CASSVGTLGETQYF	TGTGCCAGCAGCGTAGGAACCCTCGGGGAGACCCAGTACTTC
TRBD2	NA	TRBV3-1/TRBV3-2	TRBJ2-5	CASSQALGLAGSAGETQYF	TGTGCCAGCAGCCAAGCCTTAGGACTAGCGGGGTCCGCTGGGGAGACCCAGTACTTC
TRBD1	NA	TRBV5-1	TRBJ1-5	CASSLGGTDNQPQHF	TGCGCCAGCAGCTTGGGAGGGACAGACAATCAGCCCCAGCATTTT
NA	once	TRBV29-1	TRBJ2-2	CSARGATDTGELFF	TGCAGCGCTCGTGGGGCCACGGACACCGGGGAGCTGTTTTTT
TRBD1	NA	TRBV30	TRBJ1-2	CAWSVRGTGDGYTF	TGTGCCTGGAGTGTACGGGGGACAGGGGACGGCTACACCTTC
TRBD2	few	TRBV7-9	TRBJ2-5	CASSLGGGGWTQYF	TGTGCCAGCAGCTTAGGTGGCGGGGGGTGGACCCAGTACTTC
TRBD2	few	TRBV11-2	TRBJ2-5	CASSMGGNQETQYF	TGTGCCAGCAGCATGGGGGGGAACCAAGAGACCCAGTACTTC
NA	NA	TRBV7-2	TRBJ1-6	CASSPLRGGLWYNSPLHF	TGTGCCAGCAGCCCGCTGAGGGGGGGTCTCTGGTATAATTCACCCCTCCACTTT
NA	few	TRBV2	TRBJ2-3	CASSLSGGTDTQYF	TGTGCCAGCAGTCTTTCAGGGGGCACAGATACGCAGTATTTT
NA	NA	TRBV6-5	TRBJ1-5	CASSSRENQPQHF	TGTGCCAGCAGTTCTCGGGAAAATCAGCCCCAGCATTTT
NA	NA	TRBV19	TRBJ1-4	CASSRTGTNEKLFF	TGTGCCAGTAGTCGGACGGGGACTAATGAAAAACTGTTTTTT